Given below is one TCR beta chain in context. This sample was included in a study of blood T cell repertoires in COVID-19. Overall study: The cDNA or gDNA used as material had been derived from T cells, B-cell-depleted T cells, or PBMCs.

Looked up from germline, CDR1 is LNHDA and CDR2 is SQIVND (reference sequence). V was clipped by 7 bases and J by 4 bases, with 11 bases between them. There are 14 residues in the CDR3. Clones were read by immunoSEQ multiplex PCR, and TCRdb kept only the in-frame ones, dropping some. Seen here are about 130,000 clones, approximately 80% observed once, and the top ten hold about 9.9%. The sample consisted of peripheral blood. The receptor's source is a man in his forties with active or convalescent COVID-19. This chain connects TRBV19 to TRBJ1-6; unclear D gene. This chain's CDR3 is CASMAQTYNSPLHF. Here the CDR3 DNA reads TGTGCCAGTATGGCACAGACATATAATTCACCCCTCCACTTT.